The 30 T cell receptor beta chains reported below all come from one sample, sequenced in a study of long-term antiretroviral therapy in people with HIV. Researchers ran immunoSEQ v3.0 at survey level. The repertoire was sequenced with immunoSEQ multiplex PCR; TCRdb's copy has only in-frame clones and lacks some. In the table there are 48,000 or so clones, around four fifths of which are singletons. The sequences come from unsorted PBMCs, collected 0.8 years after starting antiretroviral therapy. All receptors derive from a young woman with HIV.

V usage is TRBV6-5 and J usage is TRBJ1-1, with D unclear. The V gene's germline CDR1 is MNHEY and CDR2 SVGAGI. V lost 2 bases and J 2 bases, leaving 9 bases between the germline ends. This CDR3 contains 14 residues. The chain's CDR3 is CASSYGQTNTEAFF. CDR3 DNA: TGTGCCAGCAGTTACGGGCAGACCAACACTGAAGCTTTCTTT.

The rearrangement joins TRBV15 to TRBJ1-4; TRBD1 matches 9 bases. The CDR3 has 17 residues. Unmatched junction bases numbered 6, after V lost 3 bases and J lost 1 base. The V gene's germline CDR1 is LNHNV and CDR2 YYDKDF (reference sequence). The CDR3 here is CATSSSGQGETNEKLFF. In DNA, the CDR3 is TGTGCCACCAGCAGCTCGGGACAGGGAGAAACTAATGAAAAACTGTTTTTT.

CDR3 residues: CASSLTDRGDTGELFF. CDR3 DNA: TGTGCCAGCAGCTTAACGGACAGGGGTGACACCGGGGAGCTGTTTTTT. The chain has TRBV7-3 and TRBJ2-2, with TRBD1 matching 9 bases. Losses at the gene ends were 0 bases for V and 3 bases for J; bases not matched to a gene: 2. The CDR3 runs to 16 residues. Per the germline V gene, CDR1 is SGHTA and CDR2 is FQGTGA. Variable domain in full (rest from reference TRBV7-3 and TRBJ2-2): GAGVSQTPSNKVTEKGKYVELRCDPISGHTALYWYRQSLGQGPEFLIYFQGTGAADDSGLPNDRFFAVRPEGSVSTLKIQRTERGDSAVYLCASSLTDRGDTGELFFGEGSRLTVL.

V is TRBV7-9 and J is TRBJ2-1; 11 bases match TRBD2. V shed 5 bases and J 4 bases; nucleotides not matched to a gene: 7. The CDR3 consists of 16 residues. Germline loops: CDR1 SEHNR, CDR2 FQNEAQ (reference sequence). The CDR3 DNA reads as TGTGCCAGCAGCCTAATGGGACTAGCGGATTACAATGAGCAGTTCTTC. Amino acid sequence: CASSLMGLADYNEQFF. Filled out from reference TRBV7-9 and TRBJ2-1, the complete variable domain reads DTGVSQNPRHKITKRGQNVTFRCDPISEHNRLYWYRQTLGQGPEFLTYFQNEAQLEKSRLLSDRFSAERPKGSFSTLEIQRTEQGDSAMYLCASSLMGLADYNEQFFGPGTRLTVL.

This clone was counted between two and nine times. This chain uses TRBV4-2 with TRBJ1-4, with D possibly being TRBD1 (5 bases). The CDR3 spans 15 residues. Per germline, CDR1 LGHNA and CDR2 YNFKEQ. V lost 0 bases and J lost 8, with 13 bases in between. Here the CDR3 reads CASSQDLSGYEKLFF. CDR3 in DNA: TGTGCCAGCAGCCAAGATCTTTCAGGGTACGAAAAACTGTTTTTT.

This clone was recorded only once. The V gene is TRBV5-4, the J gene TRBJ2-1; D remains unclear. Germline-derived CDR1 and CDR2 are SGHNT and YYREEE (reference sequence). CDR3 length: 15 amino acids. Trimming stripped 0 bases from V and 5 bases from J, with 12 bases between. CDR3 amino acids: CASSLDRSIHNEQFF. Written as DNA, the CDR3 is TGTGCCAGCAGCTTGGATCGGAGTATCCACAATGAGCAGTTCTTC.

This clone was picked up a small number of times. This chain joins TRBV2 and TRBJ2-7; D is undetermined. Deletions cut 0 bases from V and 3 bases from J, with 0 bases between. Germline loops: CDR1 SNHLY, CDR2 FYNNEI. This CDR3 is 11 amino acids long. CDR3 nucleotides: TGTGCCAGCAGTGAAGCCTACGAGCAGTACTTC. This translates into CASSEAYEQYF.

The rearrangement uses TRBV9 and TRBJ1-1, with D perhaps TRBD1 (5 bases). This CDR3 has 14 amino acids. Germline loops: CDR1 SGDLS, CDR2 YYNGEE. V was trimmed by 0 bases and J by 4 bases, leaving 10 bases between them. This chain's CDR3 is CASSVEGRGTEAFF. The DNA of the CDR3 is TGTGCCAGCAGCGTAGAGGGAAGGGGCACTGAAGCTTTCTTT.

V and J are TRBV12-2 and TRBJ1-5; TRBD1 is taken as the D call from the table, unchecked against the DNA. TRBV12-2 is a pseudogene locus. The CDR3 covers 17 residues. The DNA for the CDR3 is TGTGCAAGTCGCTCACTAGGTGGACAGGTAAGCAATCAGCCCCAGCATTTT. This translates into CASRSLGGQVSNQPQHF.

V gene TRBV9 combines with J gene TRBJ1-1; D might be TRBD1 (5 bases). Trimming removed 0 bases at V and 11 bases at J, with 17 bases between. The V gene's germline CDR1 is SGDLS and CDR2 YYNGEE. This CDR3 spans 14 amino acids. In DNA, the CDR3 is TGTGCCAGCAGCGTAGTGGCCCGGACAACTATGGCTTTCTTT. It is translated as CASSVVARTTMAFF.

The chain uses TRBV27 and TRBJ2-7; TRBD1 matches at 9 bases. Germline CDR1 is MNHEY and CDR2 is SMNVEV (reference sequence). CDR3 size: 15 residues. V trimming: 4 bases; J trimming: 1 base; junction bases outside the gene matches: 5. DNA of the CDR3: TGTGCCAGCAGTTACGGGACAGGGACTTCCTACGAGCAGTACTTC. Its protein is CASSYGTGTSYEQYF.

This clone was seen a single time. The J gene is TRBJ2-7, the V gene TRBV5-1; 11 bases are shared with TRBD2. Germline assignment: CDR1 SGHRS and CDR2 YFSETQ. The CDR3 runs to 17 residues. V was pared by 0 bases and J by 6 bases, with 11 bases of the junction left unmatched. CDR3 DNA sequence: TGCGCCAGCAGCTTGGAGGTAGCGGGAGGGCCATCCGGCGAGCAGTACTTC. Translation: CASSLEVAGGPSGEQYF.

The sample holds one count of this clone. The chain uses TRBV2 and TRBJ1-1; D gene unclear. Germline V gives CDR1 SNHLY, CDR2 FYNNEI. The CDR3 contains 16 residues. Trimming took off 0 bases at V and 1 base at J, with 12 bases between the two ends. Written as DNA, the CDR3 is TGTGCCAGCAGTGAAGCGCTTCGGGTGAGGAACACTGAAGCTTTCTTT. Residues: CASSEALRVRNTEAFF.

This chain connects TRBV11-1 to TRBJ2-3, with D unclear. This CDR3 has 12 residues. The V end lost 3 bases, the J end lost 4 bases, and 5 bases lay between the germline ends. Germline CDR1 reads SGHAT; CDR2 reads FQDESV (reference sequence). The chain's CDR3 is CASSFGPDTQYF. In DNA, the CDR3 is TGTGCCAGCAGCTTTGGACCAGATACGCAGTATTTT.

The DNA for the CDR3 is TGTGCCAGCAGCTTAGGACAGGGGGGCTACGAGCAGTACTTC. Amino acid sequence: CASSLGQGGYEQYF. J is TRBJ2-7 and V is TRBV11-2, with 9 bases matching TRBD1. V dropped 1 base and J dropped 3; count of bases not matched to a gene: 1. The CDR3 runs to 14 residues. Germline-derived CDR1 and CDR2 are SGHAT and FQNNGV.

This chain connects TRBV10-3 to TRBJ2-3; perhaps TRBD2 as D (6 bases). CDR1 is ENHRY, CDR2 SYGVKD, per germline. This CDR3 has 13 residues. V lost 10 bases and J 0 bases, leaving 11 bases between the germline ends. The CDR3 DNA sequence: TGTGCCACAATAGCGGATAGCACAGATACGCAGTATTTT. As protein: CATIADSTDTQYF.

V usage is TRBV6-5 and J usage is TRBJ2-7; D gene ambiguous. Per germline, CDR1 MNHEY and CDR2 SVGAGI. The CDR3 has 13 residues. Trimming removed 8 bases from V and 2 bases from J, with 13 bases in between. The CDR3 DNA sequence: TGTGCCAGCTCACCCTCGATTGCCTACGAGCAGTACTTC. Translated: CASSPSIAYEQYF.

The CDR3 DNA reads as TGTGCCAGCAGTTTAACTCGTTGGAACACTGAAGCTTTCTTT. Amino acids: CASSLTRWNTEAFF. The chain employs TRBV27 and TRBJ1-1; D remains ambiguous. V lost 2 bases and J lost 1, with 8 bases in between. CDR3 length equals 14 residues. The germline V gene encodes CDR1 MNHEY and CDR2 SMNVEV (reference sequence).

The V gene is TRBV28, the J gene TRBJ1-3; D may be TRBD1 (5 bases). Germline loops: CDR1 MDHEN, CDR2 SYDVKM. V was clipped by 6 bases and J by 0 bases, with 12 bases between them. CDR3 length: 15 residues. CDR3 DNA: TGTGCCAGCAGGTTACAGGTTTTCTCTGGAAACACCATATATTTT. Its translation: CASRLQVFSGNTIYF. The complete variable domain, with remaining parts taken from reference TRBV28 and TRBJ1-3, reads DVKVTQSSRYLVKRTGEKVFLECVQDMDHENMFWYRQDPGLGLRLIYFSYDVKMKEKGDIPEGYSVSREKKERFSLILESASTNQTSMYLCASRLQVFSGNTIYFGEGSWLTVV.

This clone was seen only a few times. The CDR3, as DNA: TGTGCCAGTAGTAGTCCGGGACAGGGGGCTATATGGAACACTGAAGCTTTCTTT. This encodes CASSSPGQGAIWNTEAFF. The rearrangement uses TRBV19 and TRBJ1-1; TRBD1 aligns across 12 bases. There are 18 residues in the CDR3. Looked up from germline, CDR1 is LNHDA and CDR2 is SQIVND (reference sequence). V was pared by 4 bases and J by 1 base, with 10 bases of the junction left unmatched. The full variable domain, with the rest looked up from reference TRBV19 and TRBJ1-1, is DGGITQSPKYLFRKEGQNVTLSCEQNLNHDAMYWYRQDPGQGLRLIYYSQIVNDFQKGDIAEGYSVSREKKESFPLTVTSAQKNPTAFYLCASSSPGQGAIWNTEAFFGQGTRLTVV.

This chain uses TRBV6-5 with TRBJ1-3; maybe TRBD1 (6 bases). Deletions cut 6 bases from V and 8 bases from J, with 11 bases between. This CDR3 comprises 12 residues. Germline V CDR1 and CDR2: MNHEY, SVGAGI. The CDR3 region is CASSKDSYTIYF. The CDR3 region has the DNA TGTGCCAGCAGCAAGGACAGCTACACCATATATTTT.

In its sample, this clone was seen once. This sequence joins TRBV5-1 and TRBJ1-1, with 12 positions matching TRBD1. Per the germline V gene, CDR1 is SGHRS and CDR2 is YFSETQ. The CDR3 loop spans 15 amino acids. The J segment lost 12 bases and the V segment lost 4 bases, leaving 13 bases of the junction unmatched. CDR3 residues: CASSGTGGEDAWTFF. The DNA of the CDR3 is TGCGCCAGCAGCGGGACAGGGGGCGAGGATGCTTGGACTTTCTTT.

The chain couples TRBV10-1 to TRBJ2-7; TRBD2 is a possible D gene (5 bases). The germline gives CDR1 WNHNN, CDR2 SYGVQD (reference sequence). Trimming took off 8 bases at V and 2 bases at J, with 16 bases between the two ends. CDR3 length: 14 residues. The CDR3 DNA follows: TGCGCCAGCTGGCGGGCCGACAAAGCCTACGAGCAGTACTTC. This gives the protein CASWRADKAYEQYF.

The rearrangement joins TRBV4-2 to TRBJ2-7; 8 bases match TRBD1. V trimming: 2 bases; J trimming: 7 bases; junction bases outside the gene matches: 13. CDR3 length: 16 amino acids. The germline CDR1 and CDR2 sequences are LGHNA and YNFKEQ. For the CDR3, the DNA is TGTGCCAGCAGCCAACCGGACAGGGAGCCTCTTTGGGAGCAGTACTTC. It is translated as CASSQPDREPLWEQYF.

This clone appeared a few times. The chain is built from TRBV6-5 and TRBJ2-7, with 7 bases aligning to TRBD2. The CDR3 length is 13 residues. Germline lookup yields CDR1 MNHEY and CDR2 SVGAGI. After removal of 2 bases from V and 11 bases from J, the junction contained 9 bases not matched to a gene. For the CDR3, the DNA is TGTGCCAGCAGTTACCCCACAGCGGGACGGGAGTACTTC. Translation: CASSYPTAGREYF.

The chain combines TRBV5-1 with TRBJ2-4; TRBD2 agrees at 12 bases. Unmatched junction bases numbered 11, after V lost 2 bases and J lost 2 bases. The CDR3 has 19 amino acids. Germline lookup yields CDR1 SGHRS and CDR2 YFSETQ. CDR3 loop: CASSFRLAGESGSKNIQYF. For the CDR3, the DNA is TGCGCCAGCAGCTTCCGACTAGCGGGAGAGAGTGGGTCCAAAAACATTCAGTACTTC.

This clone is a singleton in its sample. This sequence joins TRBV4-3 and TRBJ1-3; D unclear. V lost 3 bases and J lost 0, with 9 bases in between. Germline V gives CDR1 LGHNA, CDR2 YSLEER. This CDR3 contains 15 residues. The CDR3 DNA follows: TGCGCCAGCAGCCACACTGGGAGCTCTGGAAACACCATATATTTT. This codes for CASSHTGSSGNTIYF.

This clone was recorded once. This chain connects TRBV27 to TRBJ2-7; a weak D match, TRBD1 (8 bases). Trimming stripped 3 bases from V and 0 bases from J, with 15 bases between. The CDR3 has 16 residues. CDR1 MNHEY and CDR2 SMNVEV come from the germline V gene (reference sequence). The CDR3 reads CASSFHRGGTSYEQYF. The DNA of the CDR3 is TGTGCCAGCAGTTTTCACAGGGGGGGGACCTCCTACGAGCAGTACTTC.

J is TRBJ2-2 and V is TRBV4-3; D is perhaps TRBD2 (5 bases). The germline V gene has CDR1 LGHNA and CDR2 YSLEER. The CDR3 contains 15 residues. Trimming shortened V by 0 bases and J by 5 bases, and 10 bases separated the two germline ends. CDR3 sequence (DNA): TGCGCCAGCAGCCAAGATAGTCGGGGAACCGGGGAGCTGTTTTTT. This encodes CASSQDSRGTGELFF.

The gene calls are TRBV5-1 and TRBJ1-1; 7 bases fit TRBD1. Germline-derived CDR1 and CDR2 are SGHRS and YFSETQ. The CDR3 consists of 14 residues. After removal of 6 bases from V and 7 bases from J, the junction contained 12 bases not matched to a gene. The CDR3 here is CASKGGTAGGEAFF. The CDR3 DNA reads as TGCGCCAGCAAGGGGGGGACAGCAGGGGGTGAAGCTTTCTTT. Full variable domain (missing parts from reference TRBV5-1 and TRBJ1-1): KAGVTQTPRYLIKTRGQQVTLSCSPISGHRSVSWYQQTPGQGLQFLFEYFSETQRNKGNFPGRFSGRQFSNSRSEMNVSTLELGDSALYLCASKGGTAGGEAFFGQGTRLTVV.